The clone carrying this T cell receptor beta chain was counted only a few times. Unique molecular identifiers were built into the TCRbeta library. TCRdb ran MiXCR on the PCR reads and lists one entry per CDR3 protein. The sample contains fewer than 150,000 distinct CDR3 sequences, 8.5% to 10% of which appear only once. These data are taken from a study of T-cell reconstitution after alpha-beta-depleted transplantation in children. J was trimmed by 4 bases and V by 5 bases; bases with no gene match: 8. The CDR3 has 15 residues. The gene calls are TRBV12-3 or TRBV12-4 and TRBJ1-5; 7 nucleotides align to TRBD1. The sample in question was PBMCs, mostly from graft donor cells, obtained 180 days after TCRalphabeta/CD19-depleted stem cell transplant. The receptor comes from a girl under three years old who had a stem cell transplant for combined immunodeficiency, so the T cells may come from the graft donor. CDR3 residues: CASSPTGRQNQPQHF. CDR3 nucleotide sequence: TGTGCCAGCAGTCCGACAGGGAGGCAAAATCAGCCCCAGCATTTT.